The 21 T cell receptor beta chains below come from one sample, sequenced in a study of blood T cell repertoires in COVID-19. The method was immunoSEQ multiplex PCR; TCRdb's version includes in-frame clones alone and lacks a portion of them. Here the sample spans under 200,000 clones, 70% to 90% being singletons. The source material was peripheral blood. Every receptor here comes from a woman of 80 years or more with COVID-19, enrolled during active disease.

The chain links TRBV24-1 to TRBJ1-5; D is undetermined. Between the trimmed V and J ends, which lost 5 bases and 0 bases, there was a span of 10 bases. This CDR3 contains 15 residues. Germline V gene lookup returns CDR1 KGHDR and CDR2 SFDVKD. Here the CDR3 reads CATSGYRFSNQPQHF. The CDR3, as DNA: TGTGCCACCAGTGGTTACCGGTTTAGCAATCAGCCCCAGCATTTT.

The genes are TRBV6-6 and TRBJ2-5; TRBD2 might be the D (5 bases). This CDR3 contains 14 residues. V dropped 5 bases and J dropped 5 bases, with 15 bases sitting between them. CDR1 and CDR2 (germline): MNHNY, SVGAGI (reference sequence). Here the CDR3 reads CASSALSGEETQYF. CDR3 nucleotides: TGTGCCAGCAGTGCTCTCAGTGGGGAGGAGACCCAGTACTTC.

J is TRBJ2-2 and V is TRBV5-4; D gene unclear. The germline V and J ends were trimmed by 4 bases and 7 bases, with 20 bases remaining between them. Germline V CDR1 and CDR2: SGHNT, YYREEE (reference sequence). The CDR3 is 16 residues long. The CDR3 is CASSPRHLSYIGELFF. In nucleotides, the CDR3 is TGTGCCAGCAGCCCACGACACCTCTCCTACATCGGGGAGCTGTTTTTT. Full variable domain (outside the CDR3, taken from reference TRBV5-4 and TRBJ2-2): ETGVTQSPTHLIKTRGQQVTLRCSSQSGHNTVSWYQQALGQGPQFIFQYYREEENGRGNFPPRFSGLQFPNYSSELNVNALELDDSALYLCASSPRHLSYIGELFFGEGSRLTVL.

The chain carries TRBV5-1 and TRBJ1-6; 8 bases align to TRBD1. The CDR3 spans 14 residues. The junction had 7 bases not matched to a gene; V was cut back by 4 bases and J by 10 bases. Germline CDR1 is SGHRS and CDR2 is YFSETQ. In nucleotides, the CDR3 is TGCGCCAGCAGCCCCGACAGGGGATACTCACCCCTCCACTTT. Translated: CASSPDRGYSPLHF.

The chain carries TRBV10-3 and TRBJ2-1; TRBD2 matches 12 bases. CDR3 size: 13 residues. The J segment lost 7 bases and the V segment lost 6 bases, leaving 1 base of the junction unmatched. Germline V CDR1 and CDR2: ENHRY, SYGVKD. The CDR3 is CAIRLAGGNEQFF. The CDR3 nucleotides are TGTGCCATCAGACTAGCGGGGGGTAATGAGCAGTTCTTC.

This chain connects TRBV7-2 to TRBJ1-5; 10 nucleotides line up with TRBD1. The CDR3 is 15 amino acids. V shed 5 bases, J shed 6 bases, and the junction held 7 bases outside the gene matches. Germline CDR1 SGHTA, CDR2 FQGNSA. The CDR3 nucleotides read TGTGCCAGCAGCCGGCGACAGGGGGCGGTTCAGCCCCAGCATTTT. Translating it yields CASSRRQGAVQPQHF. Together with reference TRBV7-2 and TRBJ1-5, the CDR3 gives the full variable domain: GAGVSQSPSNKVTEKGKDVELRCDPISGHTALYWYRQSLGQGLEFLIYFQGNSAPDKSGLPSDRFSAERTGGSVSTLTIQRTQQEDSAVYLCASSRRQGAVQPQHFGDGTRLSIL.

The chain is built from TRBV20-1 and TRBJ1-1; 8 bases fit TRBD1. The CDR3 spans 11 residues. The J segment lost 8 bases and the V segment lost 6 bases, leaving 5 bases of the junction unmatched. Germline V gene sequence: CDR1 DFQATT, CDR2 SNEGSKA (reference sequence). The CDR3 is CSAKDRAEAFF. The DNA of the CDR3 is TGCAGTGCCAAGGACAGGGCGGAAGCTTTCTTT.

The chain recombines TRBV19 with TRBJ1-2; 8 bases align to TRBD1. Germline V lookup: CDR1 LNHDA, CDR2 SQIVND (reference sequence). J gave up 4 bases and V 5 bases, and 12 bases lay outside the gene matches. This CDR3 region has 16 residues. CDR3 DNA: TGTGCCAGTAGTCCTCGTGGGACAGGAGCTCTCTATGGCTACACCTTC. It yields the protein CASSPRGTGALYGYTF.

The chain carries TRBV7-2 and TRBJ2-7; D gene uncertain. The CDR3 runs to 15 residues. Germline V gene lookup returns CDR1 SGHTA and CDR2 FQGNSA. V lost 2 bases and J lost 0, with 11 bases in between. The CDR3 coding sequence is TGTGCCAGCAGCTTAACGCCACTACACTCCTACGAGCAGTACTTC. Amino acid sequence: CASSLTPLHSYEQYF.

The gene calls are TRBV5-4 and TRBJ1-1, with a possible D match to TRBD1 (5 bases). Germline V lookup: CDR1 SGHNT, CDR2 YYREEE (reference sequence). The CDR3 runs 14 residues. V was cut by 4 bases and J by 3 bases, with 13 bases left in between. CDR3 protein: CASSPGRGDTEAFF. The CDR3 region has the DNA TGTGCCAGCAGCCCGGGACGGGGGGACACTGAAGCTTTCTTT.

This clone is a singleton in its sample. The V and J genes are TRBV6-2 or TRBV6-3 and TRBJ1-2; 8 bases agree with TRBD1. The trim removed 5 bases at V and 4 bases at J, leaving 12 bases unmatched. The CDR3 is made up of 16 amino acids. From germline, CDR1 is MNHEY and CDR2 SVGEGT. Here the CDR3 reads CASSPLGQGFSYGYTF. The CDR3 nucleotides are TGTGCCAGCAGTCCCCTCGGACAGGGATTTAGCTATGGCTACACCTTC.

This clone was recorded a few times. The chain links TRBV18 to TRBJ1-2; 11 bases are shared with TRBD1. This CDR3 is 14 amino acids long. Per germline, CDR1 KGHSH and CDR2 LQKENI. V was pared by 3 bases and J by 7 bases, with 4 bases of the junction left unmatched. The CDR3 sequence: CASSPDRGQGGYTF. The CDR3 DNA reads as TGTGCCAGCTCACCGGACAGGGGGCAGGGTGGCTACACCTTC.

The chain carries TRBV10-3 and TRBJ2-1; TRBD2 aligns across 12 bases. CDR1 ENHRY and CDR2 SYGVKD come from the germline V gene. The length of the CDR3 is 17 residues. J was trimmed by 7 bases and V by 7 bases; bases with no gene match: 14. As DNA, the CDR3 is TGTGCCATCAAGAACTCTAGCGGGGGGGCCGTTGTGAATGAGCAGTTCTTC. Residues: CAIKNSSGGAVVNEQFF.

The J gene is TRBJ1-2, the V gene TRBV3-1 (or the pseudogene TRBV3-2); D gene unclear. Germline V gene sequence: CDR1 LGHDT, CDR2 YNNKEL (reference sequence). V lost 2 bases and J 4 bases, leaving 14 bases between the germline ends. This CDR3 comprises 15 residues. In DNA, the CDR3 is TGTGCCAGCAGCCAACTTTCGCGATATCCCTATGGCTACACCTTC. Residues: CASSQLSRYPYGYTF.

The genes are TRBV10-2 and TRBJ2-2, with 7 bases matching TRBD1. This CDR3 is built from 15 residues. Germline V gives CDR1 WSHSY, CDR2 SAAADI. Trimming removed 4 bases from V and 5 bases from J; junction bases left unmatched: 7. The CDR3 DNA reads TGCGCCAGCAGTGCAACGGCAGGGGGAACCGGGGAGCTGTTTTTT. Translation: CASSATAGGTGELFF.

V gene TRBV7-8 combines with J gene TRBJ2-7; tentatively, D is TRBD2 (5 bases). Trimming pared 1 base from V and 2 bases from J, leaving 9 bases between. The CDR3 runs to 14 residues. The germline V gene has CDR1 SGHVS and CDR2 FQNEAQ. CDR3 DNA sequence: TGTGCCAGCAGCTTAGGTCTAGCAACCTACGAGCAGTACTTC. It is translated as CASSLGLATYEQYF.

This CDR3 is CASSQRMVAGGVGEQYF. CDR3 nucleotides: TGTGCCAGCAGCCAAAGGATGGTAGCGGGAGGGGTAGGCGAGCAGTACTTC. The V and J genes are TRBV7-8 and TRBJ2-7; 11 bases match TRBD2. V shed 5 bases, J shed 6 bases, and the junction held 15 bases outside the gene matches. This CDR3 comprises 17 residues. CDR1 is SGHVS and CDR2 is FQNEAQ in the germline V gene.

V usage is TRBV4-1 and J usage is TRBJ2-7, with 8 bases that match TRBD1. The CDR3 runs to 15 residues. Germline CDR1 MGHRA, CDR2 YSYEKL. V lost 5 bases, J lost 3 bases, and 9 bases stayed unmatched. CDR3 region: CASSGGQGPIYEQYF. CDR3 DNA: TGCGCCAGCAGCGGCGGACAGGGTCCAATCTACGAGCAGTACTTC.

The gene calls are TRBV28 and TRBJ1-2; TRBD1 might be the D (6 bases). Germline V lookup: CDR1 MDHEN, CDR2 SYDVKM. Trimming removed 7 bases at V and 8 bases at J, with 26 bases between. CDR3 length: 16 amino acids. CDR3 nucleotide sequence: TGTGCCAGCACCCCCGGGGTTGGACAGTCCCCCTGGGGCTACACCTTC. This gives the protein CASTPGVGQSPWGYTF.

At least ten counts were recorded for this clone. The rearrangement uses TRBV7-9 and TRBJ2-7, with 10 bases fitting TRBD2. The CDR3 sequence is 15 residues long. CDR1 is SEHNR and CDR2 is FQNEAQ in the germline V gene (reference sequence). The V gene end was trimmed by 7 bases and the J gene end by 6 bases; junction bases not matched to a gene: 12. CDR3 protein: CASTETGTSASEQYF. CDR3 nucleotide sequence: TGTGCCAGCACCGAAACCGGGACTAGCGCAAGCGAGCAGTACTTC. Looking up the rest from reference TRBV7-9 and TRBJ2-7 gives the full variable domain: DTGVSQNPRHKITKRGQNVTFRCDPISEHNRLYWYRQTLGQGPEFLTYFQNEAQLEKSRLLSDRFSAERPKGSFSTLEIQRTEQGDSAMYLCASTETGTSASEQYFGPGTRLTVT.

This clone was observed once. This chain connects TRBV5-5 to TRBJ1-6, with 9 bases identical to TRBD1. The junction had 8 bases not matched to a gene; V was cut back by 5 bases and J by 11 bases. Germline CDR1 and CDR2: SGHKS and YYEKEE (reference sequence). CDR3 length: 14 amino acids. The CDR3 sequence is CASSAGTGYPPLHF. CDR3 in DNA: TGTGCCAGCAGTGCCGGGACAGGGTATCCACCCCTCCACTTT.